The 25 T cell receptor beta chains listed next were all sequenced from one sample in a study of blood T cell repertoires in COVID-19. Profiled with immunoSEQ multiplex PCR; TCRdb holds only in-frame clones, not every one. The repertoire holds fewer than 300,000 clones, with about four fifths as singletons. Input material: peripheral blood. Receptors originate from a person aged 65 to 85 with COVID-19, enrolled during active disease.

The J gene is TRBJ2-4, the V gene TRBV15; D is undetermined. This CDR3 comprises 14 residues. Germline assignment: CDR1 LNHNV and CDR2 YYDKDF (reference sequence). V lost 5 bases and J lost 0, with 8 bases in between. CDR3 DNA: TGTGCCACCAGCTTGAAACTAGCCAAAAACATTCAGTACTTC. It encodes CATSLKLAKNIQYF.

The gene calls are TRBV4-3 and TRBJ1-2; 7 positions agree with TRBD1. The CDR3 length is 14 residues. Germline V lookup: CDR1 LGHNA, CDR2 YSLEER. V lost 4 bases to trimming and J lost 13 bases; unmatched junction nucleotides: 15. CDR3 in DNA: TGCGCCAGCAGCCCCCAAGGACAGGAGGTATTTCTCACCTTC. Its protein is CASSPQGQEVFLTF.

This rearrangement joins TRBV10-3 to TRBJ2-1; D perhaps matches TRBD2 (7 bases). This CDR3 has 16 amino acids. Germline lookup yields CDR1 ENHRY and CDR2 SYGVKD. V was cut by 0 bases and J by 2 bases, with 11 bases left in between. The CDR3 region has the DNA TGTGCCATCAGTGAGTCCGGGGGGCCGGCCTACAATGAGCAGTTCTTC. This gives the protein CAISESGGPAYNEQFF.

The chain joins TRBV24-1 to TRBJ1-2; perhaps TRBD1 as D (5 bases). Per the germline V gene, CDR1 is KGHDR and CDR2 is SFDVKD. The CDR3 totals 14 residues. V lost 2 bases, J lost 2 bases, and 8 bases lay in between. The CDR3 is CATSDSGINYGYTF. CDR3 coding DNA: TGTGCCACCAGTGATTCAGGGATCAACTATGGCTACACCTTC.

The chain has TRBV7-6 and TRBJ2-7; D remains unclear. V shed 1 base and J shed 2 bases, with 12 bases lying between them. Germline loops: CDR1 SGHVS, CDR2 FNYEAQ. The CDR3 covers 15 residues. DNA for the CDR3: TGTGCCAGCAGCTTAGGCAATCTACTGACCTACGAGCAGTACTTC. Translating gives CASSLGNLLTYEQYF.

V gene TRBV6-2 or TRBV6-3 combines with J gene TRBJ2-7; TRBD2 agrees at 7 bases. The germline V gene has CDR1 MNHEY and CDR2 SVGEGT. After removal of 2 bases from V and 5 bases from J, the junction contained 6 bases not matched to a gene. This CDR3 has 14 residues. This CDR3 reads CASSYVAGRDEQYF. CDR3 sequence (DNA): TGTGCCAGCAGTTACGTCGCAGGGAGGGACGAGCAGTACTTC.

The J gene is TRBJ2-7, the V gene TRBV14; D uncertain. Between the trimmed V and J ends, which lost 1 base and 4 bases, there was a span of 5 bases. The germline V gene has CDR1 SGHDN and CDR2 FVKESK. There are 12 residues in the CDR3. The CDR3 coding sequence is TGTGCCAGCAGCCAAGTATTGTACGAGCAGTACTTC. Residues: CASSQVLYEQYF.

The V call is TRBV5-6, the J call TRBJ2-2, with 11 nucleotides matching TRBD2. The trim removed 4 bases at V and 1 base at J, leaving 6 bases unmatched. CDR1 is SGHDT and CDR2 is YYEEEE in the germline V gene. There are 17 residues in the CDR3. The CDR3 DNA follows: TGTGCCAGCAGCCCGGGGACTAGCGGCATGAACACCGGGGAGCTGTTTTTT. Its translation is CASSPGTSGMNTGELFF. Combining the CDR3 with reference TRBV5-6 and TRBJ2-2 gives the whole variable domain DAGVTQSPTHLIKTRGQQVTLRCSPKSGHDTVSWYQQALGQGPQFIFQYYEEEERQRGNFPDRFSGHQFPNYSSELNVNALLLGDSALYLCASSPGTSGMNTGELFFGEGSRLTVL.

This chain joins TRBV27 and TRBJ1-4; D is unclear. The CDR3 is made up of 13 amino acids. V lost 5 bases, J lost 4 bases, and 8 bases lay in between. Germline V CDR1 and CDR2: MNHEY, SMNVEV (reference sequence). The CDR3 DNA reads TGTGCCAGCAGTCCGCAGGTTAATGAAAAACTGTTTTTT. Translation: CASSPQVNEKLFF.

This chain links TRBV5-4 with TRBJ1-4, with 9 bases matching TRBD1. V lost 2 bases to trimming and J lost 6 bases; unmatched junction nucleotides: 5. The CDR3 runs to 15 residues. Germline V gene sequence: CDR1 SGHNT, CDR2 YYREEE (reference sequence). For the CDR3, the DNA is TGTGCCAGCAGCTTCGACAGGGGGGCTTATGAAAAACTGTTTTTT. Protein sequence: CASSFDRGAYEKLFF.

This clone was seen more than once but under ten times. The chain is built from TRBV11-2 and TRBJ2-2; D perhaps matches TRBD2 (5 bases). Germline-derived CDR1 and CDR2 are SGHAT and FQNNGV. The V gene lost 5 bases and the J gene lost 12 bases, with 28 bases spanning the gap. The CDR3 extends over 17 amino acids. The CDR3 is CASSRNLLADLSLKLFF. CDR3 nucleotide sequence: TGTGCCAGCAGCCGAAACCTACTTGCGGACTTATCTCTAAAGCTGTTTTTT.

V and J are TRBV7-6 and TRBJ2-3, with 10 bases lining up with TRBD2. Per the germline V gene, CDR1 is SGHVS and CDR2 is FNYEAQ. The CDR3 sequence is 15 residues long. V dropped 5 bases and J dropped 5; count of bases not matched to a gene: 7. CDR3 sequence (DNA): TGTGCCAGCAGCCTCGGAGCGGGGGGGCAAGATACGCAGTATTTT. Residues: CASSLGAGGQDTQYF.

The chain employs TRBV19 and TRBJ2-2, with a weak D call TRBD2 (5 bases). The CDR3 totals 14 residues. The germline CDR1 and CDR2 sequences are LNHDA and SQIVND (reference sequence). V lost 7 bases and J 5 bases, leaving 14 bases between the germline ends. CDR3 DNA sequence: TGTGCCAGTAAGGAGGCGTCGGGTACCGGGGAGCTGTTTTTT. Translation gives CASKEASGTGELFF.

CDR3 nucleotides: TGTGCCAGCAGCTTAATGGGGACTAGAGAGACCCAGTACTTC. It is translated as CASSLMGTRETQYF. The chain recombines TRBV7-2 with TRBJ2-5; 8 bases are a match to TRBD2. The CDR3 has 14 amino acids. V was clipped by 2 bases and J by 4 bases; unmatched bases: 3. The germline CDR1 and CDR2 sequences are SGHTA and FQGNSA.

The chain links TRBV6-5 to TRBJ1-5; D unclear. Germline V CDR1 and CDR2: MNHEY, SVGAGI. Between the trimmed V and J ends, which lost 0 bases and 9 bases, there was a span of 9 bases. The CDR3 totals 13 residues. DNA for the CDR3: TGTGCCAGCAGTTACTCGCACGCCAGGCCCCAGCATTTT. This encodes CASSYSHARPQHF.

The genes are TRBV28 and TRBJ1-2, with 7 bases matching TRBD1. The J segment lost 8 bases and the V segment lost 2 bases, leaving 14 bases of the junction unmatched. Germline assignment: CDR1 MDHEN and CDR2 SYDVKM. The CDR3 sequence is 16 residues long. The CDR3 nucleotides read TGTGCCAGCAGTTTACCCCACCAGGACAGGACGGGGGGCTACACCTTC. Translation gives CASSLPHQDRTGGYTF.

Only one count was recorded for this clone. The V call is TRBV7-9, the J call TRBJ1-1; TRBD1 matches at 9 bases. CDR1 is SEHNR, CDR2 FQNEAQ, per germline (reference sequence). V shed 1 base, J shed 0 bases, and the junction held 12 bases outside the gene matches. The CDR3 consists of 19 residues. The CDR3 sequence: CASSLVAVGTGSMNTEAFF. CDR3 in DNA: TGTGCCAGCAGCTTAGTCGCAGTCGGGACAGGGAGTATGAACACTGAAGCTTTCTTT.

V usage is TRBV28 and J usage is TRBJ1-5; possible D gene TRBD1, 5 bases. This CDR3 contains 15 residues. V was pared by 0 bases and J by 5 bases, with 11 bases between. The germline CDR1 and CDR2 sequences are MDHEN and SYDVKM. CDR3 DNA: TGTGCCAGCAGTTTATGGCAAGGGGCCGATCAGCCCCAGCATTTT. Residues: CASSLWQGADQPQHF. Full variable domain (missing parts from reference TRBV28 and TRBJ1-5): DVKVTQSSRYLVKRTGEKVFLECVQDMDHENMFWYRQDPGLGLRLIYFSYDVKMKEKGDIPEGYSVSREKKERFSLILESASTNQTSMYLCASSLWQGADQPQHFGDGTRLSIL.

The V gene is TRBV19, the J gene TRBJ1-2; 7 bases map to TRBD1. The CDR3 loop spans 17 amino acids. V lost 6 bases, J lost 5 bases, and 18 bases stayed unmatched. CDR1 is LNHDA, CDR2 SQIVND, per germline (reference sequence). This chain's CDR3 is CASSKRVRDSGRYGYTF. In DNA form, the CDR3 reads TGTGCCAGTAGCAAACGGGTCCGGGACAGCGGACGATATGGCTACACCTTC.

J is TRBJ1-2 and V is TRBV28; 7 bases are shared with TRBD1. Germline V gives CDR1 MDHEN, CDR2 SYDVKM. The CDR3 consists of 15 residues. Unmatched junction bases numbered 10, after V lost 5 bases and J lost 4 bases. The chain's CDR3 is CASSPIWTGFYGYTF. In DNA form, the CDR3 reads TGTGCCAGCAGTCCTATCTGGACAGGTTTCTATGGCTACACCTTC.

The V call is TRBV11-2, the J call TRBJ2-7; tentative D call: TRBD1 (8 bases). The CDR3 spans 15 residues. CDR1 and CDR2 from the germline V gene are SGHAT and FQNNGV. Trimming shortened V by 5 bases and J by 6 bases, and 20 bases separated the two germline ends. In DNA, the CDR3 is TGTGCCAGCAGCATTAGGAGCGGGACAGGTTTCGAGCAGTACTTC. Translating it yields CASSIRSGTGFEQYF.

This clone appeared a few times. The gene calls are TRBV9 and TRBJ1-6; 8 nucleotides match TRBD1. There are 17 residues in the CDR3. J was trimmed by 9 bases and V by 4 bases; bases with no gene match: 15. The germline gives CDR1 SGDLS, CDR2 YYNGEE. CDR3 sequence: CASSSGQGEAYGSPLHF. Here the CDR3 DNA reads TGTGCCAGCAGCTCCGGACAGGGCGAGGCATATGGTTCACCCCTCCACTTT.

The chain combines TRBV5-1 with TRBJ2-2; D may be TRBD2 (6 bases). The CDR3 extends over 15 amino acids. V was clipped by 5 bases and J by 5 bases, with 16 bases between them. Germline V gene sequence: CDR1 SGHRS, CDR2 YFSETQ. This CDR3 reads CASRAGLVPTGELFF. For the CDR3, the DNA is TGCGCCAGCAGGGCGGGACTCGTTCCTACCGGGGAGCTGTTTTTT.

Only a few counts were recorded for this clone. This rearrangement joins TRBV30 to TRBJ1-2, with TRBD1 matching over 8 bases. Trimming took 4 bases from V and 8 from J; bases not matched to a gene: 9. Germline assignment: CDR1 GTSNPN and CDR2 SVGIG (reference sequence). The CDR3 has 13 amino acids. The CDR3 loop reads CAWKGQGSGGYTF. CDR3 DNA: TGTGCCTGGAAAGGACAGGGTTCGGGCGGCTACACCTTC.

The V call is TRBV11-2, the J call TRBJ1-5, with a possible D match to TRBD1 (6 bases). V lost 2 bases, J lost 5 bases, and 10 bases lay in between. The germline CDR1 and CDR2 sequences are SGHAT and FQNNGV. The CDR3 totals 14 residues. CDR3 bases: TGTGCCAGCAGCTTAAAGGGGGTCCATCAGCCCCAGCATTTT. It encodes CASSLKGVHQPQHF. Using reference TRBV11-2 and TRBJ1-5 for the parts outside the CDR3, the full variable domain is EAGVAQSPRYKIIEKRQSVAFWCNPISGHATLYWYQQILGQGPKLLIQFQNNGVVDDSQLPKDRFSAERLKGVDSTLKIQPAKLEDSAVYLCASSLKGVHQPQHFGDGTRLSIL.